The clone carrying this T cell receptor (beta chain) turned up a few times. Here immunoSEQ multiplex PCR was the method, and the copy in TCRdb shows in-frame clones only, minus some. This table has approximately 50,000 clones, roughly 92% appearing once. V was cut by 4 bases and J by 3 bases, with 10 bases left in between. Germline assignment: CDR1 SGHRS and CDR2 YFSETQ. This CDR3 comprises 13 residues. The sample comes from a study of T cell changes during pregnancy in multiple sclerosis. The TCR sequence derives from a female donor with multiple sclerosis, enrolled in a pregnancy study. The sample was CD4+ T cells from peripheral blood mononuclear cells, taken in the third trimester of pregnancy. The chain links TRBV5-1 to TRBJ1-2; D is perhaps TRBD1 (5 bases). CDR3 coding DNA: TGCGCCAGCAGCCTACAGGTTGACTATGGCTACACCTTC. It yields the protein CASSLQVDYGYTF.